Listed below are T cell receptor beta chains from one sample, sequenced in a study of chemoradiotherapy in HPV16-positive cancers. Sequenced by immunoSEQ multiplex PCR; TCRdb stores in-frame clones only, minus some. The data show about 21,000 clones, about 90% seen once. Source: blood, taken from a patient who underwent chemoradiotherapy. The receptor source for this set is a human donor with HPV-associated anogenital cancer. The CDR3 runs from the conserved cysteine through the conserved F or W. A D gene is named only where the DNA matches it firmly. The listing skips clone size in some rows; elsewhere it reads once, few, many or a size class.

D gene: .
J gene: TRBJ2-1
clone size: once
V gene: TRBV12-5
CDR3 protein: CASGLISGWEQFF
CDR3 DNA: TGTGCTAGTGGTTTAATTAGCGGATGGGAGCAGTTCTTC

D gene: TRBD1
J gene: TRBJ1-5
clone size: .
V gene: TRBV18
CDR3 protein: CASSPPGQNSNQPQHF
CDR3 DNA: TGTGCCAGCTCACCACCGGGACAGAATAGCAATCAGCCCCAGCATTTT

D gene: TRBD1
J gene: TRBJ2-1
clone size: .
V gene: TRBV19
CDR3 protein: CASRPGQRYNEQFF
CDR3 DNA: TGTGCCAGTAGACCGGGACAGAGGTACAATGAGCAGTTCTTC

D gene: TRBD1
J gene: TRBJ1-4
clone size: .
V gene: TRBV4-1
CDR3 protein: CASSLQGGGVFNEKLFF
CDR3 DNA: TGCGCCAGCAGCCTCCAAGGGGGCGGGGTTTTTAATGAAAAACTGTTTTTT

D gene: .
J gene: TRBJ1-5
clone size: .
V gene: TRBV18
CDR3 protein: CASSPTDNQPQHF
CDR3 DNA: TGTGCCAGCTCACCAACCGATAATCAGCCCCAGCATTTT

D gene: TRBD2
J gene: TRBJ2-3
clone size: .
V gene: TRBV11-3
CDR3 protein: CASSTGTSGRADTQYF
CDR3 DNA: TGTGCCAGCAGCACCGGGACTAGCGGGAGAGCAGATACGCAGTATTTT

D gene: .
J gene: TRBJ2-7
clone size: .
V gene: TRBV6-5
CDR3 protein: CASRSTYEQYF
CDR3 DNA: TGTGCCAGCAGATCTACGTACGAGCAGTACTTC

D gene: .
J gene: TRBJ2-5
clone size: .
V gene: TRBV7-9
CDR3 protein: CASRLPGDETQYF
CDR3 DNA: TGTGCCAGCAGACTACCCGGTGACGAGACCCAGTACTTC

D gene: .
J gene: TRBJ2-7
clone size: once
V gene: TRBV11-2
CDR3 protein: CASSLGPDTSYEQYF
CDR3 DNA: TGTGCCAGCAGCTTGGGTCCGGACACTTCATACGAGCAGTACTTC

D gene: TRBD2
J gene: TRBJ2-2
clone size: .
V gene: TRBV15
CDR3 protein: CATSSPSGGSGELFF
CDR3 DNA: TGTGCCACCAGTTCTCCTAGCGGGGGGAGCGGGGAGCTGTTTTTT

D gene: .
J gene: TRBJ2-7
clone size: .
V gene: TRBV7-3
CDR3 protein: CASGLRGSEQYF
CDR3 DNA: TGTGCCAGCGGCCTTAGAGGTTCCGAGCAGTACTTC

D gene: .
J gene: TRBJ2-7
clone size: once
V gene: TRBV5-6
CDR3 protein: CASSLAFGGTHEQYF
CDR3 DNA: TGTGCCAGCAGCTTGGCCTTTGGGGGTACCCACGAGCAGTACTTC

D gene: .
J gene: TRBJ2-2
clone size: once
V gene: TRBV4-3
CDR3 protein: CASSRKRGTNTGELFF
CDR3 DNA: TGCGCCAGCAGCCGTAAAAGAGGGACGAACACCGGGGAGCTGTTTTTT

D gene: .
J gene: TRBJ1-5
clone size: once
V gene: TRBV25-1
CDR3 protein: CASSELFSNQPQHF
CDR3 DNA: TGTGCCAGCAGTGAATTATTTAGCAATCAGCCCCAGCATTTT

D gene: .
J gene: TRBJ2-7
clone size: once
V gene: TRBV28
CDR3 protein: CASSFLGREQYF
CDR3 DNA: TGTGCCAGCAGTTTTCTAGGGCGTGAGCAGTACTTC

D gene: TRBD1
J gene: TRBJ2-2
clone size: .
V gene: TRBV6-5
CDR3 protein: CASSRTGDTGELFF
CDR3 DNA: TGTGCCAGCAGCCGGACAGGGGACACCGGGGAGCTGTTTTTT

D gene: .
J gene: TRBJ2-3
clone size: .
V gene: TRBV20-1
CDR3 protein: CSASETDTQYF
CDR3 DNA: TGCAGTGCTAGCGAGACAGATACGCAGTATTTT

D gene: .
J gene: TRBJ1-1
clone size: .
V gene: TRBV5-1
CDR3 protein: CASSLDGGGTEAFF
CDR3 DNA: TGCGCCAGCAGCTTGGATGGGGGAGGCACTGAAGCTTTCTTT

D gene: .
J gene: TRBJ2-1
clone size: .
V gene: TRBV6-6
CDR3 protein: CASSYSLGVGYNEQFF
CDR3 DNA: TGTGCCAGCAGTTACTCTTTGGGGGTAGGGTACAATGAGCAGTTCTTC

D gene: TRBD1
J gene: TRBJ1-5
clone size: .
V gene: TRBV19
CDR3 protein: CASSISDRGYSNQPQHF
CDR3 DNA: TGTGCCAGTAGTATCTCCGACAGGGGATATAGCAATCAGCCCCAGCATTTT

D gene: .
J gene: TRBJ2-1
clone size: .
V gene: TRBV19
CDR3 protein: CASSISGSRSYNEQFF
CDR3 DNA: TGTGCCAGTAGTATCTCTGGGAGCCGGTCCTACAATGAGCAGTTCTTC

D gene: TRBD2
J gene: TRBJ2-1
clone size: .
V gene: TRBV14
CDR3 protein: CASSQISGSYNEQFF
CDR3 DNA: TGTGCCAGCAGCCAAATTAGCGGGAGTTACAATGAGCAGTTCTTC

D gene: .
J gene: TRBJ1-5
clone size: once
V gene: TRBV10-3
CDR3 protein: CAISSDTDQPQHF
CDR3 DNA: TGTGCCATCAGCTCCGACACGGATCAGCCCCAGCATTTT

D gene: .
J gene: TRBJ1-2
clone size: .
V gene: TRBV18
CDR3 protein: CASSPPDRGRRGDGYTF
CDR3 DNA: TGTGCCAGCTCACCACCGGATAGAGGCCGACGGGGCGATGGCTACACCTTC

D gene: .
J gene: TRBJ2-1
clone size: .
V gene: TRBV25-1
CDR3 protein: CASSGQGPYNEQFF
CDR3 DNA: TGTGCCAGCAGTGGGCAGGGCCCCTACAATGAGCAGTTCTTC

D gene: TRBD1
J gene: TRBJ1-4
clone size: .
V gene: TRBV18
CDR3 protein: CASSPGTGDEKLFF
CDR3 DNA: TGTGCCAGCTCACCTGGGACAGGGGATGAAAAACTGTTTTTT

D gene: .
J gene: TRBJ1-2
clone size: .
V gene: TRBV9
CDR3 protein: CASSGGRRLYGYTF
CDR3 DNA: TGTGCCAGCAGCGGCGGCAGGAGGCTCTATGGCTACACCTTC

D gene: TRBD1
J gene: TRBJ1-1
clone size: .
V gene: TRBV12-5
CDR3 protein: CASGMTGRAEAFF
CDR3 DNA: TGTGCTAGTGGCATGACAGGGCGGGCTGAAGCTTTCTTT

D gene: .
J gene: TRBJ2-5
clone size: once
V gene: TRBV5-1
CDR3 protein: CASSLESRGKEETQYF
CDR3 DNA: TGCGCCAGCAGCTTGGAGTCCCGGGGTAAGGAAGAGACCCAGTACTTC

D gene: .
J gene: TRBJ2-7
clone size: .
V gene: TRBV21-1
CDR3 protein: CASSKRCGSRSYEQYF
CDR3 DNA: TGTGCCAGCAGCAAAAGGTGCGGGAGTAGGTCCTACGAGCAGTACTTC

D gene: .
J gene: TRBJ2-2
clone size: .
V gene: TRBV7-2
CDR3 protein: CASSLEVSSGELFF
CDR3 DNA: TGTGCCAGCAGCTTGGAAGTCTCGTCCGGGGAGCTGTTTTTT

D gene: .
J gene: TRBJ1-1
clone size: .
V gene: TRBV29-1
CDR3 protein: CSASNTEAFF
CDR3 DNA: TGCAGCGCCTCGAACACTGAAGCTTTCTTT

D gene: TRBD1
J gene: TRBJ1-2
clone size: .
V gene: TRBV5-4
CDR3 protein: CASSLAPDRGYGYTF
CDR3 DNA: TGTGCCAGCAGCTTGGCACCCGACAGGGGCTATGGCTACACCTTC

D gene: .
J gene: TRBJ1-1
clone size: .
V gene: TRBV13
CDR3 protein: CASSQTVNFAGTEAFF
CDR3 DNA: TGTGCCAGCAGCCAGACAGTGAACTTCGCGGGCACTGAAGCTTTCTTT

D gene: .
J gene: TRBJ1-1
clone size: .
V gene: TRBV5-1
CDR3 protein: CASSLAAGDEAFF
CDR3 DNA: TGCGCCAGCAGCTTGGCCGCGGGCGATGAAGCTTTCTTT

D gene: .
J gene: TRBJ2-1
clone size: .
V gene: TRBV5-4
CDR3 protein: CASSTGPHSDEQFF
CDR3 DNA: TGTGCCAGCAGCACGGGCCCCCACTCCGATGAGCAGTTCTTC

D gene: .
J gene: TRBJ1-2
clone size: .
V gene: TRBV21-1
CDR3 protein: CASSPANYGYTF
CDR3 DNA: TGTGCCAGCAGCCCTGCCAACTATGGCTACACCTTC

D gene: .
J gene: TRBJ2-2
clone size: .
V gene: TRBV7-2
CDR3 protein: CASDTSGYTGELFF
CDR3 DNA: TGTGCCAGTGACACCTCAGGGTACACCGGGGAGCTGTTTTTT

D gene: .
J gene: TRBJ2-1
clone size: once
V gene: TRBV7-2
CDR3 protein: CASSYTSGEYNEQFF
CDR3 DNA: TGTGCCAGCAGCTACACCTCGGGTGAATACAATGAGCAGTTCTTC

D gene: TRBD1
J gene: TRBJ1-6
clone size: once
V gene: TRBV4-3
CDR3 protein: CASSQDSGQVISPLHF
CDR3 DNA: TGCGCCAGCAGCCAAGATTCGGGACAGGTCATTTCACCCCTCCACTTT

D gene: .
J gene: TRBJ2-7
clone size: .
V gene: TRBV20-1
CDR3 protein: CSARRGGEQYF
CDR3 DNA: TGCAGTGCTAGGAGGGGAGGCGAGCAGTACTTC

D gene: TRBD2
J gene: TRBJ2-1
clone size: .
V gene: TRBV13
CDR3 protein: CASRFGRGEQFF
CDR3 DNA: TGTGCCAGCAGGTTCGGGAGGGGTGAGCAGTTCTTC

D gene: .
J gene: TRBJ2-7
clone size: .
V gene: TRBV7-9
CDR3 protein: CASSPVGISYEQYF
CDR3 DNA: TGTGCCAGCAGCCCCGTCGGGATCTCCTACGAGCAGTACTTC

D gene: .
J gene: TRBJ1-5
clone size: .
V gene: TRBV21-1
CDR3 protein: CASSNRFLGESNQPQHF
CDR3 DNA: TGTGCCAGCAGCAACCGCTTCCTCGGGGAAAGCAATCAGCCCCAGCATTTT

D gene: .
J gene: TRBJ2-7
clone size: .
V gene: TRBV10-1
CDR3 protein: CASSERGFYEQYF
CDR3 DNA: TGCGCCAGCAGTGAGAGGGGGTTCTACGAGCAGTACTTC

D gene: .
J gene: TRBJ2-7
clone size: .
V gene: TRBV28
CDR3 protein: CASSGGPFYEQYF
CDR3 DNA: TGTGCCAGTAGCGGAGGGCCTTTCTACGAGCAGTACTTC

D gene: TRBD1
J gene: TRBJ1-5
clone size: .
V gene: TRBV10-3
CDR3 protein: CAISTGGLSNQPQHF
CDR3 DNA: TGTGCCATCAGTACAGGGGGCCTTAGCAATCAGCCCCAGCATTTT

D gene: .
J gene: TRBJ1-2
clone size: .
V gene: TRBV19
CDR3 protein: CASSPGGTGYGYTF
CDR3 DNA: TGTGCCAGTAGCCCCGGAGGGACCGGGTATGGCTACACCTTC

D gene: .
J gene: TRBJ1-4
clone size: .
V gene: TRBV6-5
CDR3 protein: CASSFMGHPTNEKLFF
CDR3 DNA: TGTGCCAGCAGTTTTATGGGGCATCCAACTAATGAAAAACTGTTTTTT

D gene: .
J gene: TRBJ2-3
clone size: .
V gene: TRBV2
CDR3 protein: CASSDRQGKSDTQYF
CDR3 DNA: TGTGCCAGCAGCGATCGCCAGGGGAAATCAGATACGCAGTATTTT

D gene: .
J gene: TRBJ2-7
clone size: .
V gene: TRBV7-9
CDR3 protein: CASSPTGTVLYEQYF
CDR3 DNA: TGTGCCAGCAGCCCAACCGGGACGGTCCTCTACGAGCAGTACTTC

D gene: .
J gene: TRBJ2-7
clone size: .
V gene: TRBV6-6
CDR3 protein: CASSPDSPYEQYF
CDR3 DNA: TGTGCCAGCAGTCCGGACAGCCCCTACGAGCAGTACTTC

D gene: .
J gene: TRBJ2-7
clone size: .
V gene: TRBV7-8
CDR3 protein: CAAPGSRNEQYF
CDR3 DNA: TGTGCCGCCCCCGGGTCGCGGAACGAGCAGTACTTC